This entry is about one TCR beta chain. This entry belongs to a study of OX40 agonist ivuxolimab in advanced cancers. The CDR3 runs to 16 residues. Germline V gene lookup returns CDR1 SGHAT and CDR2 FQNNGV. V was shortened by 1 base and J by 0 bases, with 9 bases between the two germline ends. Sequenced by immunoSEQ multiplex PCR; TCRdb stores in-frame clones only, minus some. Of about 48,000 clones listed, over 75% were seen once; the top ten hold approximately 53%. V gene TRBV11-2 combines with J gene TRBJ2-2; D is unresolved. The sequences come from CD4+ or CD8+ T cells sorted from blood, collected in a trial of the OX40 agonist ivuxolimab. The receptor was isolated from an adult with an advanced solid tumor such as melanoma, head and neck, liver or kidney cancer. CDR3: CASSLVGYSNTGELFF. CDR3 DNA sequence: TGTGCCAGCAGCTTAGTGGGTTATTCGAACACCGGGGAGCTGTTTTTT.